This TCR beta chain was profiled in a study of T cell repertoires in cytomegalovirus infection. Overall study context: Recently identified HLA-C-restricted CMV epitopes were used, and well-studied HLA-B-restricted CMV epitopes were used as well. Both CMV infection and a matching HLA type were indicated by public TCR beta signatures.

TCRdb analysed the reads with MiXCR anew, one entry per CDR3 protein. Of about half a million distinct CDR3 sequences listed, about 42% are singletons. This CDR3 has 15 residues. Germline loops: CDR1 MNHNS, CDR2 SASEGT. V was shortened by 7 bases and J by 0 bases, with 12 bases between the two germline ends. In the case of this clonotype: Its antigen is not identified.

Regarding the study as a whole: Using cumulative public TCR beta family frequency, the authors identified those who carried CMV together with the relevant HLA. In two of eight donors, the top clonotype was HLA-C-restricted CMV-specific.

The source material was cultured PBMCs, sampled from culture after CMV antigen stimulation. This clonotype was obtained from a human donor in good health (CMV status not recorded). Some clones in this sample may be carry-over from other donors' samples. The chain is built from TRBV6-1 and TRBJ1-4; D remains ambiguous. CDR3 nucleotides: TGTGCCAGCAATCGCGTTCATGCAACTAATGAAAAACTGTTTTTT. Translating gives CASNRVHATNEKLFF.